This T cell receptor beta chain is from a study of blood T cell repertoires in COVID-19. This table comes from immunoSEQ multiplex PCR, and its TCRdb copy is limited to in-frame clones, with some not included. The sample holds roughly 100,000 clones, 82% seen once. The germline CDR1 and CDR2 sequences are SGHTA and FQGTGA. V lost 1 base to trimming and J lost 1 base, with 4 bases between them. This CDR3 contains 14 residues. Sequencing was done on a sample of peripheral blood. The receptor comes from a man in his 60s with acute or convalescent COVID-19. The chain carries TRBV7-3 and TRBJ2-2; D gene uncertain. The CDR3 DNA sequence: TGTGCCAGCAGCTTAAACAGGAACACCGGGGAGCTGTTTTTT. This encodes CASSLNRNTGELFF.